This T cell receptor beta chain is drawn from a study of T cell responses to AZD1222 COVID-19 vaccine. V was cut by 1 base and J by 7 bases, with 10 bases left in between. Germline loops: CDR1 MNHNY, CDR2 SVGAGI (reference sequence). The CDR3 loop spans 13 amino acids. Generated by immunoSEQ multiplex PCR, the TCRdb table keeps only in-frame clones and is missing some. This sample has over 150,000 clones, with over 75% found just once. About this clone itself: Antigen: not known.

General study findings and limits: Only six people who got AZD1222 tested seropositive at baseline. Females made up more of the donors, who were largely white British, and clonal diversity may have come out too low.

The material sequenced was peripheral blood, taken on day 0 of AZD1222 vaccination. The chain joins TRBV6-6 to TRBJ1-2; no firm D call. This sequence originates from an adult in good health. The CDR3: CASSYYDDRGYTF. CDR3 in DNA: TGTGCCAGCAGTTACTACGACGATCGTGGCTACACCTTC.